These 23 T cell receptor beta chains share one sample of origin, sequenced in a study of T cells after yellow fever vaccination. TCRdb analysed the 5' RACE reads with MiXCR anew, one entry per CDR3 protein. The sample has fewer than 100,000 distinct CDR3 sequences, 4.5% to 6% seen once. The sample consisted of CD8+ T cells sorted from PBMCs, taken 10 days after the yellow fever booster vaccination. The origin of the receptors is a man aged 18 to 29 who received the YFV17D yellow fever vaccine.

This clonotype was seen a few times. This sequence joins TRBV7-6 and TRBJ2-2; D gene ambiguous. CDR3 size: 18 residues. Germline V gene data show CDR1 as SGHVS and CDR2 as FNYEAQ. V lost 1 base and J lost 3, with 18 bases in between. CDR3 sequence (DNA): TGTGCCAGCAGCTTAGGTTCGAGTTGGGAAGAGGACACCGGGGAGCTGTTTTTT. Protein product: CASSLGSSWEEDTGELFF.

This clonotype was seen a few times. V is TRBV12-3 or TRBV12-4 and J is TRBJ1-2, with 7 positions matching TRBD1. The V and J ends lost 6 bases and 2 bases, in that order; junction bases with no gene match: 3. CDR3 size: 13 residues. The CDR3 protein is CASRLGQNYGYTF. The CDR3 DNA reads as TGTGCCAGCAGGCTGGGACAGAACTATGGCTACACCTTC.

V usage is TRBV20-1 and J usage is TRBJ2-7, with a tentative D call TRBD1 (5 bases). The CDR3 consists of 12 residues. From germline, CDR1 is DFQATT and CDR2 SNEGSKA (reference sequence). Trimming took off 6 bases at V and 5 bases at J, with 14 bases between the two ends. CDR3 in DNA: TGCAGTGCCAAGAAAACAGGTCACGAGCAGTACTTC. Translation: CSAKKTGHEQYF.

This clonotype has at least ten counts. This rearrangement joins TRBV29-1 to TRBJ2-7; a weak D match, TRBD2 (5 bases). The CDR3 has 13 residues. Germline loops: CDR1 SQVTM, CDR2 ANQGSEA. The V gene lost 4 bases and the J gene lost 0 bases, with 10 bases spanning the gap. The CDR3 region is CSVVTGYSYEQYF. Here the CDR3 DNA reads TGCAGCGTTGTAACGGGGTACTCCTACGAGCAGTACTTC.

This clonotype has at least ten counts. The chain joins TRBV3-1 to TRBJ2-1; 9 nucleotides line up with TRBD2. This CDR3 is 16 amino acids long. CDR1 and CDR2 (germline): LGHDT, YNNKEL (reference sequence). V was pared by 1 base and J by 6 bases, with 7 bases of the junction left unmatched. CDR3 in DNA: TGTGCCAGCAGCCAAGTATCTAGCGGGGTCCTCAATGAGCAGTTCTTC. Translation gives CASSQVSSGVLNEQFF.

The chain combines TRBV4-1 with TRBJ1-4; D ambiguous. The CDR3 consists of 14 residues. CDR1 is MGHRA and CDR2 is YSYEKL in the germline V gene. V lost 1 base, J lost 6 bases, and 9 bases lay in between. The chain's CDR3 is CASSQGGGYEKLFF. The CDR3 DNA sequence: TGCGCCAGCAGCCAAGGTGGAGGTTATGAAAAACTGTTTTTT.

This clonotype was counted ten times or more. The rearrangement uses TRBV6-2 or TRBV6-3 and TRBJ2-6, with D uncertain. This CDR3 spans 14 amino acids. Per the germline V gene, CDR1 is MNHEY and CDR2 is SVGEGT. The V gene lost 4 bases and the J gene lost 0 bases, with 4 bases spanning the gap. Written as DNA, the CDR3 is TGTGCCAGCAGTTGGGACTCTGGGGCCAACGTCCTGACTTTC. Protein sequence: CASSWDSGANVLTF.

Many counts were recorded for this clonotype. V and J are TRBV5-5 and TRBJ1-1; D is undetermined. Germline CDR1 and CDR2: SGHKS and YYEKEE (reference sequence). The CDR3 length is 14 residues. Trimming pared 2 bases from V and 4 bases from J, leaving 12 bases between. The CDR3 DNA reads TGTGCCAGCAGCTTAGATCCAGGAACCACTGAAGCTTTCTTT. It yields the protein CASSLDPGTTEAFF. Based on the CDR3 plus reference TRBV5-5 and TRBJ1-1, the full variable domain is DAGVTQSPTHLIKTRGQQVTLRCSPISGHKSVSWYQQVLGQGPQFIFQYYEKEERGRGNFPDRFSARQFPNYSSELNVNALLLGDSALYLCASSLDPGTTEAFFGQGTRLTVV.

CDR3 in amino acids: CASTLGWNTEAFF. The DNA for the CDR3 is TGCGCCAGCACCCTTGGCTGGAACACTGAAGCTTTCTTT. This chain uses TRBV4-3 with TRBJ1-1; D uncertain. Trimming shortened V by 7 bases and J by 1 base, and 10 bases separated the two germline ends. This CDR3 has 13 residues. CDR1 is LGHNA, CDR2 YSLEER, per germline.

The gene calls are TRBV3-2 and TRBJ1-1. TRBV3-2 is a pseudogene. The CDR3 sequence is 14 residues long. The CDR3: CASSQDPADTEAFF. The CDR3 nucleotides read TGTGCCAGCAGCCAAGATCCGGCGGACACTGAAGCTTTCTTT.

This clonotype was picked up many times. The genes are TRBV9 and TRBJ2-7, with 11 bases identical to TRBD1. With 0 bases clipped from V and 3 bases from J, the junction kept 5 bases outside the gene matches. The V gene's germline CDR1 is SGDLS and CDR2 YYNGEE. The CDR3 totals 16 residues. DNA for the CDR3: TGTGCCAGCAGCGTAGGAGGGACAGGGGGAGTCTACGAGCAGTACTTC. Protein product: CASSVGGTGGVYEQYF.

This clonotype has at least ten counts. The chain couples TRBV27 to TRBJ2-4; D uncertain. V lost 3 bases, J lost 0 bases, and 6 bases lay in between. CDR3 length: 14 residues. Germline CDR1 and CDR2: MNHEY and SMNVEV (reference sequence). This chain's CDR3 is CASSLGTAKNIQYF. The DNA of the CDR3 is TGTGCCAGCAGTTTGGGTACAGCCAAAAACATTCAGTACTTC.

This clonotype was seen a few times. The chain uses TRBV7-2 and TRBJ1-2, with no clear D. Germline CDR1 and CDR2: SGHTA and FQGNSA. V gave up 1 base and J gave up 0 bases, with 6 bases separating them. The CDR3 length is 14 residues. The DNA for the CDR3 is TGTGCCAGCAGCTTAGAACCATCTAACTATGGCTACACCTTC. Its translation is CASSLEPSNYGYTF.

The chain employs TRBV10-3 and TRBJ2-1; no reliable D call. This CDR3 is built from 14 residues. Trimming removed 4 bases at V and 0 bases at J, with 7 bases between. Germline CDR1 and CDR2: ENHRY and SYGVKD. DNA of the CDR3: TGTGCCATCAGTGCAGTCAGCTCCTACAATGAGCAGTTCTTC. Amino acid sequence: CAISAVSSYNEQFF.

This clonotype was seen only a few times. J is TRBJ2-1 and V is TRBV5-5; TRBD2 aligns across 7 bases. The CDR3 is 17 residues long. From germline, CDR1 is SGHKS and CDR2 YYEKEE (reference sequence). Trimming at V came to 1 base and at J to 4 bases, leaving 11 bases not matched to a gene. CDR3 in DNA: TGTGCCAGCAGCTTGAGGGCTAGCGGCGGAAGTTACAATGAGCAGTTCTTC. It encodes CASSLRASGGSYNEQFF.

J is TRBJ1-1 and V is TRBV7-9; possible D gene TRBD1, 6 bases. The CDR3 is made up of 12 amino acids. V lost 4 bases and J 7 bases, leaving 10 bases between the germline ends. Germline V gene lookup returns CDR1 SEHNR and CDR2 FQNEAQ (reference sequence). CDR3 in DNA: TGTGCCAGCAGCTCTTACAGGGATGAAGCTTTCTTT. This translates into CASSSYRDEAFF.

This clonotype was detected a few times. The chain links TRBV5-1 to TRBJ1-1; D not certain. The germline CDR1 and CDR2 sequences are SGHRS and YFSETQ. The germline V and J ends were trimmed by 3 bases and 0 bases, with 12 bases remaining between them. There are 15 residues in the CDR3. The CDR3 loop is CASSWRRALNTEAFF. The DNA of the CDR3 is TGCGCCAGCAGCTGGCGAAGGGCTTTGAACACTGAAGCTTTCTTT. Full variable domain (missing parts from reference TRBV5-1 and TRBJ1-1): KAGVTQTPRYLIKTRGQQVTLSCSPISGHRSVSWYQQTPGQGLQFLFEYFSETQRNKGNFPGRFSGRQFSNSRSEMNVSTLELGDSALYLCASSWRRALNTEAFFGQGTRLTVV.

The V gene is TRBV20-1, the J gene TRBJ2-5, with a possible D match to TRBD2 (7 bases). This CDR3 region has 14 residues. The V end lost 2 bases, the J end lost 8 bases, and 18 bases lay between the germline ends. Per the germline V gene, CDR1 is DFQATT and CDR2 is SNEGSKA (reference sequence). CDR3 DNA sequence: TGCAGTGCTAGAAAAAAGGGAGGGGGGGCCACCCAGTACTTC. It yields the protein CSARKKGGGATQYF.

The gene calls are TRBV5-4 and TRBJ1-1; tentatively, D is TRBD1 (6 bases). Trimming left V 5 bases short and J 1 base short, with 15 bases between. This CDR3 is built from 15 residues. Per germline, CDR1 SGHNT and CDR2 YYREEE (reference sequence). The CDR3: CASRVQQGQNTEAFF. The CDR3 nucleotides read TGTGCCAGCAGAGTCCAACAGGGTCAGAACACTGAAGCTTTCTTT.

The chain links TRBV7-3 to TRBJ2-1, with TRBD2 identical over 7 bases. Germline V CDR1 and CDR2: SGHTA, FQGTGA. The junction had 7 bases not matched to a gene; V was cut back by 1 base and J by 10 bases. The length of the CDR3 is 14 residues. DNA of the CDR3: TGTGCCAGCAGCTTAAGGGCCGGACTAGACGAGCAGTTCTTC. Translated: CASSLRAGLDEQFF.

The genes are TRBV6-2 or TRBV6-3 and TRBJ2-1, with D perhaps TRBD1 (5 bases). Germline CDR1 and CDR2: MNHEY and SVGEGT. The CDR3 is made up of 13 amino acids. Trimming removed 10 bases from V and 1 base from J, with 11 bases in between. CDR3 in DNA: TGTGCCACCACGACAGCTTCCTACAATGAGCAGTTCTTC. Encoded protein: CATTTASYNEQFF.

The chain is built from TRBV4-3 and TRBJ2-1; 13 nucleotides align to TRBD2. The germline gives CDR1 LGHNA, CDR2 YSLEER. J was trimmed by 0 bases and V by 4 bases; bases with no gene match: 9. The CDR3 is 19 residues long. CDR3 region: CASSRIGTSGESSYNEQFF. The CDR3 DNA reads TGCGCCAGCAGCCGAATTGGGACTAGCGGGGAAAGCTCCTACAATGAGCAGTTCTTC.

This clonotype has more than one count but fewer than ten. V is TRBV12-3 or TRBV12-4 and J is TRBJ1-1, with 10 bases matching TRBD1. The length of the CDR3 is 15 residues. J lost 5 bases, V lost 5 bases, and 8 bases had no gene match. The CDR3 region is CASSPPRTGGTEAFF. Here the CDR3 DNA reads TGTGCCAGCAGTCCCCCAAGGACAGGGGGAACTGAAGCTTTCTTT.